This T cell receptor (beta chain) was sequenced for a study of T cells in Graves' hyperthyroidism and ophthalmopathy. Study-wide results and limits: A model using 13 V-J features told ophthalmopathy apart from stable hyperthyroidism. Peripheral blood also featured most of the thyroid clonotypes expanded above 0.001.

What was amplified from RNA transcripts were TCR beta CDR3 regions. The HTBI primer set was used in a first-round RT-PCR of the TCR CDR3. TCRdb reprocessed the multiplex PCR reads with MiXCR, giving one entry per CDR3 protein. The sample contains roughly 400,000 distinct CDR3 sequences, 11% to 15% of which appear only once. As to this clonotype: Its target is not known.

In making diagnoses, clinical symptoms, serum thyroxine and TRAb, thyroid ultrasound and orbital computed tomography were all used. An approximately 10 ml volume of fresh peripheral blood provided the PBMCs. This TCR derives from a middle-aged man with Graves' ophthalmopathy. Input material: blood.

The CDR3 region is CATSDPRLAGTLYNEQFF. CDR3 in DNA: TGTGCCACCAGTGATCCTAGACTAGCGGGTACACTCTACAATGAGCAGTTCTTC. The chain employs TRBV24-1 and TRBJ2-1, with TRBD2 identical over 10 bases. Germline V gives CDR1 KGHDR, CDR2 SFDVKD. This CDR3 contains 18 residues. The V segment lost 3 bases and the J segment 3 bases; nucleotides outside the gene matches: 10.